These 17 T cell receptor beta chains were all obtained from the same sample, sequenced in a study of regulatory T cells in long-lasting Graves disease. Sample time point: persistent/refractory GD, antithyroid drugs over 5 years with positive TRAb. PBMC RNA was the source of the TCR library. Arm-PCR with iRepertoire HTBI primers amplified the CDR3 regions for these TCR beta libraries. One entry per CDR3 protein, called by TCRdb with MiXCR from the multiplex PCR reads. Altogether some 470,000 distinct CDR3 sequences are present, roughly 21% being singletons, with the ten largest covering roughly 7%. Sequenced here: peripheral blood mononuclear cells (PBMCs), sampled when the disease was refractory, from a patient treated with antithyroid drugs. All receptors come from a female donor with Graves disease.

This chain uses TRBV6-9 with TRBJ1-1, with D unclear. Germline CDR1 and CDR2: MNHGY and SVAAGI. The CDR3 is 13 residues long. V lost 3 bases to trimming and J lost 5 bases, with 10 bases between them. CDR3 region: CASSYDMRTEAFF. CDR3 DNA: TGTGCCAGCAGTTACGATATGAGAACTGAAGCTTTCTTT.

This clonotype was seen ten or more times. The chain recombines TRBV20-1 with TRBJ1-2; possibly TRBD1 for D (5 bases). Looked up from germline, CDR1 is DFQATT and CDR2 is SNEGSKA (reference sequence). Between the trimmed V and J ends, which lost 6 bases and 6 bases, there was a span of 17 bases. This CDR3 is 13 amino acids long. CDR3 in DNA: TGCAGTGCCAACCGTAAGTGGGGCGATGGCTACACCTTC. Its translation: CSANRKWGDGYTF.

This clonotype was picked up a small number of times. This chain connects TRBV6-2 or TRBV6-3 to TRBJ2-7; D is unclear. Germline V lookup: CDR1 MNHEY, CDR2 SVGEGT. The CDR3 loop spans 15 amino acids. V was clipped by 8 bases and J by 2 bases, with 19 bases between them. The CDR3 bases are TGTGCCAGCTCAGTTCTGGCGAGCACGACCTACGAGCAGTACTTC. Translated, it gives CASSVLASTTYEQYF.

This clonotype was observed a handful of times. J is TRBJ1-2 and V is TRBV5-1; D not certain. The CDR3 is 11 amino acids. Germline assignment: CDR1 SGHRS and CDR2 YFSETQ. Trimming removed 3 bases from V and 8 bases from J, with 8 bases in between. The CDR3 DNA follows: TGCGCCAGCAGCTCACCTGGAGGCTACACCTTC. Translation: CASSSPGGYTF.

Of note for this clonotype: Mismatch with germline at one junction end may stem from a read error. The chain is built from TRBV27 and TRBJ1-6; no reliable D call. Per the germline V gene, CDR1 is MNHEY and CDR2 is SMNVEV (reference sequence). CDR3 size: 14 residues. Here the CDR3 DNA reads TGTGCCAGCAGTCCTCTGGGTGTTAATTTACCCCTCCACTTT. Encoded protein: CASSPLGVNLPLHF.

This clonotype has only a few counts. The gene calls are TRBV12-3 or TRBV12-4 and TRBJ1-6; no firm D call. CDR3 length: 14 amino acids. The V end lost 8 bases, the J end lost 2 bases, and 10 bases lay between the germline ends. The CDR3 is CASRPGTYNSPLHF. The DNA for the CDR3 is TGTGCCAGCCGGCCCGGAACCTATAATTCACCCCTCCACTTT.

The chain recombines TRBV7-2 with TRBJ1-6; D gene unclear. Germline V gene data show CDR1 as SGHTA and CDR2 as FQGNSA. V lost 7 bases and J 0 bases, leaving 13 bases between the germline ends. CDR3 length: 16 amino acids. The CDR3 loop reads CASTLTASSYNSPLHF. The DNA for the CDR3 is TGTGCCAGCACATTAACAGCGAGCTCCTATAATTCACCCCTCCACTTT.

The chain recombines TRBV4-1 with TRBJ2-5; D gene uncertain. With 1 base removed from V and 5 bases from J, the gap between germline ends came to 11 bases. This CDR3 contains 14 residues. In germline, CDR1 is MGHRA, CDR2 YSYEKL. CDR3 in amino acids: CASSQGQSSETQYF. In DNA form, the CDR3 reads TGCGCCAGCAGCCAAGGGCAGTCGTCGGAGACCCAGTACTTC.

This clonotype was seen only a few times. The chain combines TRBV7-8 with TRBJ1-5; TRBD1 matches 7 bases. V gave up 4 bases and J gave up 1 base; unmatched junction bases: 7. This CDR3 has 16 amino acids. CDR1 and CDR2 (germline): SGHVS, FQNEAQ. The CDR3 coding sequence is TGTGCCAGCAGCTCTTCCGGGACAGTCAGCAATCAGCCCCAGCATTTT. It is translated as CASSSSGTVSNQPQHF.

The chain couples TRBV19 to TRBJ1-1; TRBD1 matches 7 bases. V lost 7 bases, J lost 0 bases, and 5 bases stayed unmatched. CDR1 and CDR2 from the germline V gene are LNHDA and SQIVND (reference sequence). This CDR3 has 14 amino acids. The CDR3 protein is CASTPGTVNTEAFF. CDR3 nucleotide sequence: TGTGCCAGTACCCCCGGGACAGTGAACACTGAAGCTTTCTTT.

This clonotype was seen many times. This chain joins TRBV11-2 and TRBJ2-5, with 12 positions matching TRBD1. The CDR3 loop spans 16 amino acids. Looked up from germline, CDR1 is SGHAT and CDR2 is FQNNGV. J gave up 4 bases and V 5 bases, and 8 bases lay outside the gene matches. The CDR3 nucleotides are TGTGCCAGCAGCCGGACCGGGACAGGGGGCCTAGAGACCCAGTACTTC. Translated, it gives CASSRTGTGGLETQYF.

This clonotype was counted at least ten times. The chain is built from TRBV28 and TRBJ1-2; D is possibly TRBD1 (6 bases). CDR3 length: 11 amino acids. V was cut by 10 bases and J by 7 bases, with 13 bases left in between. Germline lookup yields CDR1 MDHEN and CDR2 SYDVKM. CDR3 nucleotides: TGTGCCACCCGGGACACCTCTGGCTACACCTTC. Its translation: CATRDTSGYTF.

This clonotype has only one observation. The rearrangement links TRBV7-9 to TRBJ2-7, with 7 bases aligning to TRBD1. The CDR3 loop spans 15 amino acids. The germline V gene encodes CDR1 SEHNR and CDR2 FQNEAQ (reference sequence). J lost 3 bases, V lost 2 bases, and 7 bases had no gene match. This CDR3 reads CASSLMRTGHYEQYF. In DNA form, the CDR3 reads TGTGCCAGCAGCTTAATGAGGACAGGCCACTACGAGCAGTACTTC.

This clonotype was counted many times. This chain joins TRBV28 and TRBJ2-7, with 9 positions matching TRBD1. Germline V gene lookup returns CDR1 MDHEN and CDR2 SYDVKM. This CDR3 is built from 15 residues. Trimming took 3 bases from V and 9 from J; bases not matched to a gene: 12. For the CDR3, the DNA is TGTGCCAGCAGTTTGTCCGGGACAGGGTTTGTTCTGCAGTACTTC. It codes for CASSLSGTGFVLQYF.

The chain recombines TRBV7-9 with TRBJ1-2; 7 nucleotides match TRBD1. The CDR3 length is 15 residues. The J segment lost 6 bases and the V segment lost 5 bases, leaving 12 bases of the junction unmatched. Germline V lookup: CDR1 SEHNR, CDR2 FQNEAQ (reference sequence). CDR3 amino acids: CASSPTWDRVHGYTF. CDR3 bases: TGTGCCAGCAGCCCCACCTGGGACAGAGTCCATGGCTACACCTTC. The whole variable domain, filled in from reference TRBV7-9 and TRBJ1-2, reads DTGVSQNPRHKITKRGQNVTFRCDPISEHNRLYWYRQTLGQGPEFLTYFQNEAQLEKSRLLSDRFSAERPKGSFSTLEIQRTEQGDSAMYLCASSPTWDRVHGYTFGSGTRLTVV.

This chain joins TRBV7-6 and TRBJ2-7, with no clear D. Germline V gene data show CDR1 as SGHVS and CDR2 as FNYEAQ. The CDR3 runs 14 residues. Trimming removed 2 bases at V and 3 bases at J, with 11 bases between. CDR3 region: CASSLTRSHYEQYF. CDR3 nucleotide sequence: TGTGCCAGCAGCTTAACCAGGAGCCACTACGAGCAGTACTTC. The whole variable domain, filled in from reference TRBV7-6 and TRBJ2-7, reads GAGVSQSPRYKVTKRGQDVALRCDPISGHVSLYWYRQALGQGPEFLTYFNYEAQQDKSGLPNDRFSAERPEGSISTLTIQRTEQRDSAMYRCASSLTRSHYEQYFGPGTRLTVT.

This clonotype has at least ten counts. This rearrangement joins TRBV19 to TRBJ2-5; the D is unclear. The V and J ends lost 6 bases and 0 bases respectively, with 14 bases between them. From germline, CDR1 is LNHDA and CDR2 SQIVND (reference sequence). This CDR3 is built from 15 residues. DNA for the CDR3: TGTGCCAGTAGACTTACCGCAGGACACCAAGAGACCCAGTACTTC. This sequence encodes CASRLTAGHQETQYF.